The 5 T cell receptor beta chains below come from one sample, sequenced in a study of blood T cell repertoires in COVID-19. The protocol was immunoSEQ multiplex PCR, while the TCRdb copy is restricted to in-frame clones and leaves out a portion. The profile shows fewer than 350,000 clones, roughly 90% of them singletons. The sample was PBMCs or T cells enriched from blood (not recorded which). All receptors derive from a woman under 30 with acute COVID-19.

Here the CDR3 DNA reads TGTGCCAGCAGTTGGGCAGGGAGGTCACCCCTCCACTTT. It specifies CASSWAGRSPLHF. This rearrangement joins TRBV12-3 or TRBV12-4 to TRBJ1-6, with D maybe TRBD1 (5 bases). The CDR3 contains 13 residues. Deletions cut 4 bases from V and 10 bases from J, with 11 bases between.

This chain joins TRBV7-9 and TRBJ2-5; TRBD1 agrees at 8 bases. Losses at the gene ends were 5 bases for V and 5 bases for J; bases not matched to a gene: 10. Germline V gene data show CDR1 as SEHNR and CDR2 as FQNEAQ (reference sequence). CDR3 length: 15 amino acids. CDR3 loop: CASSQPGQVGETQYF. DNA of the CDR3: TGTGCCAGCAGCCAACCGGGACAGGTCGGCGAGACCCAGTACTTC. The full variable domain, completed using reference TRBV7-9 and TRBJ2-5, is DTGVSQNPRHKITKRGQNVTFRCDPISEHNRLYWYRQTLGQGPEFLTYFQNEAQLEKSRLLSDRFSAERPKGSFSTLEIQRTEQGDSAMYLCASSQPGQVGETQYFGPGTRLLVL.

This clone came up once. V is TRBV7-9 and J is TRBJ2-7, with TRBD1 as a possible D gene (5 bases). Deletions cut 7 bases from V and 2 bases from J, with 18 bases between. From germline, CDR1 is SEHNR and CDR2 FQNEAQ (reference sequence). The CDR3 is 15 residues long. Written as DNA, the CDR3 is TGTGCCAGCATATTGCGACTGGAAGGGGCCTACGAGCAGTACTTC. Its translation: CASILRLEGAYEQYF.

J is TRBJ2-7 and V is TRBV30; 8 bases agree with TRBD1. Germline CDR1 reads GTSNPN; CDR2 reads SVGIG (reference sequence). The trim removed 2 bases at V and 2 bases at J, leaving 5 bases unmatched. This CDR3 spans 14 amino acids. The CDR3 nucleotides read TGTGCCTGGAGTAGGGGACAGGTCACCTACGAGCAGTACTTC. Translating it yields CAWSRGQVTYEQYF. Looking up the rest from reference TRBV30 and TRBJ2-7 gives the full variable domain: SQTIHQWPATLVQPVGSPLSLECTVEGTSNPNLYWYRQAAGRGLQLLFYSVGIGQISSEVPQNLSASRPQDRQFILSSKKLLLSDSGFYLCAWSRGQVTYEQYFGPGTRLTVT.

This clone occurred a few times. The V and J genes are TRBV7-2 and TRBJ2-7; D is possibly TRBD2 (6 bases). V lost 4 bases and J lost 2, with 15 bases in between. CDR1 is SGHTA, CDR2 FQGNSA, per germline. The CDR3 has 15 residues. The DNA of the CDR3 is TGTGCCAGCAGCTCCCCCGGGCGGGAACCCTACGAGCAGTACTTC. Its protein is CASSSPGREPYEQYF. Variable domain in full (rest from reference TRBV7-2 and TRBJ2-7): GAGVSQSPSNKVTEKGKDVELRCDPISGHTALYWYRQSLGQGLEFLIYFQGNSAPDKSGLPSDRFSAERTGGSVSTLTIQRTQQEDSAVYLCASSSPGREPYEQYFGPGTRLTVT.